This T cell receptor beta chain appears in the sequencing data of a study of T cells in Graves' hyperthyroidism and ophthalmopathy. Germline V gives CDR1 SGHVS, CDR2 FQNEAQ. The CDR3 is made up of 16 amino acids. V dropped 1 base and J dropped 0 bases, with 13 bases sitting between them. Amplification of TCR beta CDR3 regions was performed using RNA transcripts as template. HTBI primers were employed in a first-round RT-PCR of the TCR CDR3. Each CDR3 protein gets one entry after TCRdb re-called the multiplex PCR reads with MiXCR. Among about 600,000 distinct CDR3 sequences listed, more than 13% were seen once. The table lists this clonotype with many counts.

The chain uses TRBV7-8 and TRBJ2-7; D gene uncertain. The specimen was blood. The sequence derives from a woman younger than 30 with Graves' ophthalmopathy. DNA for the CDR3: TGTGCCAGCAGCTTAGGCCCTTTCCAGTTCTCCTACGAGCAGTACTTC. It translates to CASSLGPFQFSYEQYF.